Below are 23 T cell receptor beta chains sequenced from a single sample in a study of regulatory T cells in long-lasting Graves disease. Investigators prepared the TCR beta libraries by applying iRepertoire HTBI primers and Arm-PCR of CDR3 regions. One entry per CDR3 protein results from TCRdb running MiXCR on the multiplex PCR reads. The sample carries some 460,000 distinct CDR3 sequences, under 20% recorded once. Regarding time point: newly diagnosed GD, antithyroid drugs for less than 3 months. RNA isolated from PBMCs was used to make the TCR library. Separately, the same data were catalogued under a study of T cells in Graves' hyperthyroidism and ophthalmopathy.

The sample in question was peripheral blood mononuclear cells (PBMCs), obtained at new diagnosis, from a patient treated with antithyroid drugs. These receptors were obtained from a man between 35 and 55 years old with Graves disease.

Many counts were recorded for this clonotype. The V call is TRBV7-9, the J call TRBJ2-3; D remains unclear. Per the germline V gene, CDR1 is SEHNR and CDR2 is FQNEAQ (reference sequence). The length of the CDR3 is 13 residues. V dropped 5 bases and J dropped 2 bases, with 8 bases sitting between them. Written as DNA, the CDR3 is TGTGCCAGCAGCACGATTAACACAGATACGCAGTATTTT. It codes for CASSTINTDTQYF.

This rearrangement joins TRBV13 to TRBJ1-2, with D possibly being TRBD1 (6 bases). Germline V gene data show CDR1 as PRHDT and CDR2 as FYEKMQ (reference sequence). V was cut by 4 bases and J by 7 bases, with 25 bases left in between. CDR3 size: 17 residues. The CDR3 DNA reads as TGTGCCAGCAGCTCCACTTTCACAGGGACGGCAGAGGGTGGCTACACCTTC. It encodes CASSSTFTGTAEGGYTF.

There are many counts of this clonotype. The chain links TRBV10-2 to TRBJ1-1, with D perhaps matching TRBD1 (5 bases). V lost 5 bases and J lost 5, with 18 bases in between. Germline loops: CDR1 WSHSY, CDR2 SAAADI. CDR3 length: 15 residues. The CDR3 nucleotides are TGCGCCAGCAGTCCCCGTCCGAAGGGACGGACTGAAGCTTTCTTT. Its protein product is CASSPRPKGRTEAFF.

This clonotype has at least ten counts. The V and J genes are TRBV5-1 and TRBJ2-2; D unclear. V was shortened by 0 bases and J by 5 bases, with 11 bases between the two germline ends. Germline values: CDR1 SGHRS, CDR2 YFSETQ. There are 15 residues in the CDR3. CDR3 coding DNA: TGCGCCAGCAGCTTGGGAGGTCGAAGAACCGGGGAGCTGTTTTTT. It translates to CASSLGGRRTGELFF.

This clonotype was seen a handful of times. The DNA of the CDR3 is TGTGTAGCTAGCGGAGGGGGACATGAGCAGTTCTTC. Its protein is CVASGGGHEQFF. This chain joins TRBV6-1 and TRBJ2-1, with TRBD2 as a possible D gene (7 bases). Germline V gene data show CDR1 as MNHNS and CDR2 as SASEGT. There are 12 residues in the CDR3.

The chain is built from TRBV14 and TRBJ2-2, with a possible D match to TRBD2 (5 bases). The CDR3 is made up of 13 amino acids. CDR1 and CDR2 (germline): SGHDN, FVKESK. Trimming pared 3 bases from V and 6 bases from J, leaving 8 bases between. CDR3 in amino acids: CASSQVRAGELFF. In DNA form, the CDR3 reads TGTGCCAGCAGCCAGGTGCGGGCCGGGGAGCTGTTTTTT.

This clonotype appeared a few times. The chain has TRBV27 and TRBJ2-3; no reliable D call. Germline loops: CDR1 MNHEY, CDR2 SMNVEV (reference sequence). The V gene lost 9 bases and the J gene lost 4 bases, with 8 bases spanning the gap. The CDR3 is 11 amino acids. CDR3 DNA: TGTGCCAGTCTTCACGCAGATACGCAGTATTTT. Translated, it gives CASLHADTQYF.

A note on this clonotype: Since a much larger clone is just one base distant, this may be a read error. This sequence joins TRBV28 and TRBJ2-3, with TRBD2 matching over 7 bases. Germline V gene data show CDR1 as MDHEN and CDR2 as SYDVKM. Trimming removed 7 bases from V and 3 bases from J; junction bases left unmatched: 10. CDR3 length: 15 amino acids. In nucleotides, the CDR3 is TGTGCCAGCAACCAAGCGGGGATGGGGACAGATACGCAGTATTTT. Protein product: CASNQAGMGTDTQYF.

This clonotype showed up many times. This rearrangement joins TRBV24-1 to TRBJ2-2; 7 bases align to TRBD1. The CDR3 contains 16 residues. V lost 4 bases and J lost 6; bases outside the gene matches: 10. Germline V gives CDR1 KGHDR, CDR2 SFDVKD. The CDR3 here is CATSDKPGQSAGELFF. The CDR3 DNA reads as TGTGCCACCAGTGACAAGCCGGGACAGAGTGCCGGGGAGCTGTTTTTT.

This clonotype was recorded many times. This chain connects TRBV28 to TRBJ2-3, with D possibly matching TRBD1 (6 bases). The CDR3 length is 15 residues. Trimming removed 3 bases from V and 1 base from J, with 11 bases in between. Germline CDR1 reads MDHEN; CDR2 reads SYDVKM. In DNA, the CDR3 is TGTGCCAGCAGTTTCCAGGGGCCACGCACAGATACGCAGTATTTT. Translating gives CASSFQGPRTDTQYF. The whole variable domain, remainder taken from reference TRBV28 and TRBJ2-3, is DVKVTQSSRYLVKRTGEKVFLECVQDMDHENMFWYRQDPGLGLRLIYFSYDVKMKEKGDIPEGYSVSREKKERFSLILESASTNQTSMYLCASSFQGPRTDTQYFGPGTRLTVL.

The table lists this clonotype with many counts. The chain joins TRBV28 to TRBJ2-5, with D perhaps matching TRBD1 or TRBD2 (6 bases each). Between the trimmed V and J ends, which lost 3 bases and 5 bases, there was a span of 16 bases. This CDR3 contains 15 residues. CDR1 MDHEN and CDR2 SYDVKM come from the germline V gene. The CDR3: CASSFVGGREETQYF. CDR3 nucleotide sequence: TGTGCCAGCAGTTTCGTCGGGGGCAGGGAGGAGACCCAGTACTTC.

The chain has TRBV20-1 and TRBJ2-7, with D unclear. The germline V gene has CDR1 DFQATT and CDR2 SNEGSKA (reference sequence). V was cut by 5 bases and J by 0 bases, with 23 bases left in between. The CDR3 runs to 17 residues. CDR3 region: CSALQRATSPNSYEQYF. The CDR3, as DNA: TGCAGTGCTCTACAACGGGCCACTTCACCCAACTCCTACGAGCAGTACTTC.

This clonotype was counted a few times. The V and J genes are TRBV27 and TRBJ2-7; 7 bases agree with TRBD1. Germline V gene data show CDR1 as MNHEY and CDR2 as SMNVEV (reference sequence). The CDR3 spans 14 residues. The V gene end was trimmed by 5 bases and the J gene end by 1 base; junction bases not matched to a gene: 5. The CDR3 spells CASSIRQGSYEQYF. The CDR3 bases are TGTGCCAGCAGTATCAGACAGGGTTCCTACGAGCAGTACTTC.

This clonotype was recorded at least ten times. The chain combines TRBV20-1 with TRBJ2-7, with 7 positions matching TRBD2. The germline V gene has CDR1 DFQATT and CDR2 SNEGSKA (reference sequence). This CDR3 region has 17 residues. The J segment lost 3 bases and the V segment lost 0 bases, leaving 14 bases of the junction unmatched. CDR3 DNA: TGCAGTGCTAGAGACGCCTTCGGGGAGGGGTTGGGCTACGAGCAGTACTTC. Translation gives CSARDAFGEGLGYEQYF.

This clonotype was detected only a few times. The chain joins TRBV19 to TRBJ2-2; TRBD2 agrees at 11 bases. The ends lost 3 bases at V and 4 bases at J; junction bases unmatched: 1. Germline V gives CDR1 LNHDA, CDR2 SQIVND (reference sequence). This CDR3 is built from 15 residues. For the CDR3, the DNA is TGTGCCAGTAGTATGCTAGCGGGAGGCACCGGGGAGCTGTTTTTT. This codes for CASSMLAGGTGELFF.

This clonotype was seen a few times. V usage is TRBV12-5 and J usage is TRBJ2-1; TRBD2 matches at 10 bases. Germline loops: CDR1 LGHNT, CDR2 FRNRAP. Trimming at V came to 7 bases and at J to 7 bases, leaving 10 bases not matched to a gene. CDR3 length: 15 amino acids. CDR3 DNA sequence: TGTGCTAGTGCCCTGAGCGGGAGGGCCAAAAATGAGCAGTTCTTC. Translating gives CASALSGRAKNEQFF. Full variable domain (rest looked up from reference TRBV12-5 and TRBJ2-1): DARVTQTPRHKVTEMGQEVTMRCQPILGHNTVFWYRQTMMQGLELLAYFRNRAPLDDSGMPKDRFSAEMPDATLATLKIQPSEPRDSAVYFCASALSGRAKNEQFFGPGTRLTVL.

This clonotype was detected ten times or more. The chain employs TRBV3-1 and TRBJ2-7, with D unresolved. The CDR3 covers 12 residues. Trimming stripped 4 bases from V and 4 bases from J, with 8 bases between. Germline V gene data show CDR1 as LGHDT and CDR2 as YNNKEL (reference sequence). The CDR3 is CASSPLGYEQYF. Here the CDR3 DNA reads TGTGCCAGCAGCCCCCTTGGGTACGAGCAGTACTTC.

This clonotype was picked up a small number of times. The CDR3 coding sequence is TGCGCCAGCAGCTTGACGCCCGCGGGTGGCTACACCTTC. Translation gives CASSLTPAGGYTF. This chain uses TRBV5-1 with TRBJ1-2; D unresolved. This CDR3 comprises 13 residues. The V and J ends lost 1 base and 7 bases respectively, with 11 bases between them. Germline values: CDR1 SGHRS, CDR2 YFSETQ.

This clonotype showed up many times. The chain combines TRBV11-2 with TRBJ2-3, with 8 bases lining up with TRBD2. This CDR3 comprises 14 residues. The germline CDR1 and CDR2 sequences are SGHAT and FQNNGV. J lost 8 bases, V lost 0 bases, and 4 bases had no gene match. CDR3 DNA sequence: TGTGCCAGCAGCTTAGATTCCGGGACTAGTACGCAGTATTTT. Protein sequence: CASSLDSGTSTQYF.

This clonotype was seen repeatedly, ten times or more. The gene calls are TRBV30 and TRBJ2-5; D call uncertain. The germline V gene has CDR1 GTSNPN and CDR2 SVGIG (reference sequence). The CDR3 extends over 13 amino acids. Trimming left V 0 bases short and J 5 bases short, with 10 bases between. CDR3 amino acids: CAWSVRQGETQYF. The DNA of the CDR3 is TGTGCCTGGAGTGTACGGCAAGGCGAGACCCAGTACTTC. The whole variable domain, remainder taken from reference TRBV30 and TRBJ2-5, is SQTIHQWPATLVQPVGSPLSLECTVEGTSNPNLYWYRQAAGRGLQLLFYSVGIGQISSEVPQNLSASRPQDRQFILSSKKLLLSDSGFYLCAWSVRQGETQYFGPGTRLLVL.

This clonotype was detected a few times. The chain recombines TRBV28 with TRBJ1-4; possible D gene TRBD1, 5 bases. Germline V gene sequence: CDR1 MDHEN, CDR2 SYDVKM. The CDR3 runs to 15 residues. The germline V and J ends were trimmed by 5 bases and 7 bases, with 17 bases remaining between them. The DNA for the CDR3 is TGTGCCAGCAGTCCGGGGCTCGGGGGGGGTGAAAAACTGTTTTTT. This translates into CASSPGLGGGEKLFF. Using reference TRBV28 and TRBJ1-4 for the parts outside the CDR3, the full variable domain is DVKVTQSSRYLVKRTGEKVFLECVQDMDHENMFWYRQDPGLGLRLIYFSYDVKMKEKGDIPEGYSVSREKKERFSLILESASTNQTSMYLCASSPGLGGGEKLFFGSGTQLSVL.

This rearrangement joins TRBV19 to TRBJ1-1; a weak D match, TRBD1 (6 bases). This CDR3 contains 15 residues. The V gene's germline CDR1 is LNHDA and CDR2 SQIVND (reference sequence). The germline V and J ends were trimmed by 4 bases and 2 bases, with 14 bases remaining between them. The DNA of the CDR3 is TGTGCCAGTAGTACAAACCAGGGGTTTAACACTGAAGCTTTCTTT. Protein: CASSTNQGFNTEAFF.

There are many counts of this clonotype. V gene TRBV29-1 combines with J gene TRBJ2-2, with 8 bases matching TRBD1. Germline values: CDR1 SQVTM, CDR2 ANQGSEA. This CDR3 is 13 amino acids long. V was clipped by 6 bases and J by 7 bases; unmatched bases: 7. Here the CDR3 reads CSVLGQGIGELFF. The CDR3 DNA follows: TGCAGCGTCCTCGGACAGGGAATCGGGGAGCTGTTTTTT.